Below, one T cell receptor beta chain is given with its context. Measured with immunoSEQ multiplex PCR; TCRdb has only the in-frame clones, and not every one. The profile shows around 140,000 clones, approximately 87% of them singletons. The source of the sample is a study of radiation and T cells in renal cell carcinoma. Described time point: baseline pretreatment blood. Regarding treatment: 15 Gy SBRT to primary tumor, nephrectomy 4 weeks later. The tumor was a clear cell renal cell carcinoma. The CDR3 is 13 amino acids. The V end lost 2 bases, the J end lost 2 bases, and 4 bases lay between the germline ends. Germline V gene lookup returns CDR1 MNHNY and CDR2 SVGAGI (reference sequence).

The receptor was isolated from a woman between 45 and 65 years old with renal cell carcinoma. This chain uses TRBV6-6 with TRBJ2-1; D ambiguous. The source material was blood, sampled from a patient whose treatment included radiotherapy and nephrectomy. The CDR3 here is CASSYTAYNEQFF. CDR3 nucleotide sequence: TGTGCCAGCAGTTACACGGCCTACAATGAGCAGTTCTTC.